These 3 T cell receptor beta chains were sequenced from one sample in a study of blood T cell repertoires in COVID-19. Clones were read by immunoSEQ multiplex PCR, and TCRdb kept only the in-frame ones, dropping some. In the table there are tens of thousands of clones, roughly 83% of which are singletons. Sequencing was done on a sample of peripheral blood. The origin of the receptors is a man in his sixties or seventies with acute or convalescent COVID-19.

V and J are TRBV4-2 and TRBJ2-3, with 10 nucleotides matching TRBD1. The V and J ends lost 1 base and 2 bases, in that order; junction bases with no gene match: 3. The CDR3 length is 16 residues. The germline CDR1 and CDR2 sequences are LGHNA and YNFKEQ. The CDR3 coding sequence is TGTGCCAGCAGCCAAGCGGGGACAGGGGACACAGATACGCAGTATTTT. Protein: CASSQAGTGDTDTQYF.

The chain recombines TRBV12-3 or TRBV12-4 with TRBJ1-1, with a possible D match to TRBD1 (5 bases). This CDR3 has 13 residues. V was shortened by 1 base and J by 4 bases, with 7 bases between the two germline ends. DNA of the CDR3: TGTGCCAGCAGTTTAGTGGGGGGCACTGAAGCTTTCTTT. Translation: CASSLVGGTEAFF.

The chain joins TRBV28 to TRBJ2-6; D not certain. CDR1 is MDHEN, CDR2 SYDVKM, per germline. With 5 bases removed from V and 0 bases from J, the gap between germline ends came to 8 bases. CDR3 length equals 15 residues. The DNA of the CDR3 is TGTGCCAGCAGTCGAGATAGCTCTGGGGCCAACGTCCTGACTTTC. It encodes CASSRDSSGANVLTF.